These 24 T cell receptor beta chains were sequenced from one sample in a study of Ad26.COV2.S vaccination and SARS-CoV-2 variants. This table comes from immunoSEQ multiplex PCR, and its TCRdb copy is limited to in-frame clones, with some not included. The data contain roughly 400,000 clones, 90% of them singletons. Treatment specified: 15 to 20 received Ad26.COV2.S at low or high dose, single or two shots; several received placebo; per-sample allocation not given. Samples came from day 63 after the first vaccine or placebo injection. The material sequenced was peripheral blood, taken in a trial of Ad26.COV2.S vaccine versus placebo. These receptors came from a person aged 18-65 years who received the Ad26.COV2.S COVID-19 vaccine or a placebo.

The chain uses TRBV5-5 and TRBJ2-7; D unresolved. V was shortened by 4 bases and J by 0 bases, with 14 bases between the two germline ends. Germline CDR1 and CDR2: SGHKS and YYEKEE (reference sequence). The CDR3 consists of 15 residues. This chain's CDR3 is CASSLGVRASYEQYF. The DNA for the CDR3 is TGTGCCAGCAGCCTCGGAGTTCGGGCCTCCTACGAGCAGTACTTC.

V gene TRBV7-2 combines with J gene TRBJ1-3; D may be TRBD1 (5 bases). There are 17 residues in the CDR3. Deletions cut 5 bases from V and 9 bases from J, with 26 bases between. Looked up from germline, CDR1 is SGHTA and CDR2 is FQGNSA. In nucleotides, the CDR3 is TGTGCCAGCAGCCCAGCGGTCGGGGGAGTCTGGGGAGGCACCATATATTTT. Amino acids: CASSPAVGGVWGGTIYF.

This chain uses TRBV2 with TRBJ2-7; maybe TRBD2 (6 bases). Trimming left V 2 bases short and J 7 bases short, with 24 bases between. Germline V gene lookup returns CDR1 SNHLY and CDR2 FYNNEI. The CDR3 extends over 17 amino acids. CDR3 sequence (DNA): TGTGCCAGCAGTGAAATCCGGGCGGGAAGCTCCCTCTGGGAGCAGTACTTC. As protein: CASSEIRAGSSLWEQYF.

This chain links TRBV7-2 with TRBJ2-6, with TRBD2 identical over 11 bases. From germline, CDR1 is SGHTA and CDR2 FQGNSA. This CDR3 spans 19 amino acids. Trimming at V came to 4 bases and at J to 1 base, leaving 9 bases not matched to a gene. The CDR3 region has the DNA TGTGCCAGCAGCTCTCGGACTAGCGGGCGGATATCTGGGGCCAACGTCCTGACTTTC. The encoded protein is CASSSRTSGRISGANVLTF.

The chain recombines TRBV19 with TRBJ2-3; no firm D call. The CDR3 loop spans 12 amino acids. Trimming removed 3 bases at V and 2 bases at J, with 3 bases between. CDR1 is LNHDA, CDR2 SQIVND, per germline (reference sequence). CDR3 sequence: CASSMHTDTQYF. CDR3 DNA: TGTGCCAGTAGTATGCACACAGATACGCAGTATTTT.

This chain links TRBV9 with TRBJ2-7, with D tentatively TRBD2 (7 bases). Germline CDR1 reads SGDLS; CDR2 reads YYNGEE. V lost 4 bases to trimming and J lost 4 bases, with 18 bases between them. This CDR3 has 15 residues. In DNA form, the CDR3 reads TGTGCCAGCAGCAGGGGAGGGGGACTGGAGTACGAGCAGTACTTC. It specifies CASSRGGGLEYEQYF.

The J gene is TRBJ2-5, the V gene TRBV15; no firm D call. Germline V CDR1 and CDR2: LNHNV, YYDKDF (reference sequence). The CDR3 covers 16 residues. Trimming removed 2 bases at V and 2 bases at J, with 15 bases between. The CDR3: CATSRSPSPPQETQYF. The CDR3, as DNA: TGTGCCACCAGCAGATCCCCGAGTCCACCTCAAGAGACCCAGTACTTC.

This clone was observed a single time. This chain joins TRBV2 and TRBJ2-6; D possibly matches TRBD1 or TRBD2 (5 bases each). Trimming shortened V by 6 bases and J by 0 bases, and 15 bases separated the two germline ends. Germline-derived CDR1 and CDR2 are SNHLY and FYNNEI. The CDR3 is 17 residues long. The chain's CDR3 is CASRGDLLASGANVLTF. In DNA, the CDR3 is TGTGCCAGCAGAGGGGACCTACTGGCCTCTGGGGCCAACGTCCTGACTTTC.

The chain couples TRBV5-8 to TRBJ2-1; 9 bases align to TRBD2. Germline CDR1 reads SGHTS; CDR2 reads YDEGEE. The CDR3 totals 15 residues. Trimming took 0 bases from V and 4 from J; bases not matched to a gene: 2. CDR3 DNA sequence: TGTGCCAGCAGCTTGGAGACTAGCGGATACAATGAGCAGTTCTTC. Residues: CASSLETSGYNEQFF.

This clone showed up just a few times. The chain joins TRBV30 to TRBJ1-1; D is undetermined. Trimming took off 8 bases at V and 1 base at J, with 8 bases between the two ends. CDR1 GTSNPN and CDR2 SVGIG come from the germline V gene (reference sequence). The CDR3 loop spans 11 amino acids. Written as DNA, the CDR3 is TGTGCCGGAGAGAGGAACACTGAAGCTTTCTTT. It translates to CAGERNTEAFF.

The J gene is TRBJ2-7, the V gene TRBV27, with D maybe TRBD1 (6 bases). CDR3 length: 13 residues. Germline V gene sequence: CDR1 MNHEY, CDR2 SMNVEV (reference sequence). V was shortened by 5 bases and J by 5 bases, with 13 bases between the two germline ends. CDR3 protein: CASSRKQGNEQYF. Here the CDR3 DNA reads TGTGCCAGCAGTCGGAAACAGGGCAACGAGCAGTACTTC.

This clone came up a few times. This chain connects TRBV9 to TRBJ2-2, with 7 bases that match TRBD1. Trimming at V came to 2 bases and at J to 0 bases, leaving 7 bases not matched to a gene. The CDR3 contains 17 residues. Germline V gene data show CDR1 as SGDLS and CDR2 as YYNGEE. The CDR3 DNA follows: TGTGCCAGCAGCGTCCCTTCTGACAGGGCGAACACCGGGGAGCTGTTTTTT. It yields the protein CASSVPSDRANTGELFF.

The chain joins TRBV6-5 to TRBJ2-7, with D possibly TRBD1 on 6 matching bases. CDR1 is MNHEY, CDR2 SVGAGI, per germline. The CDR3 runs 14 residues. V lost 8 bases, J lost 2 bases, and 16 bases lay in between. In nucleotides, the CDR3 is TGTGCCAGCCAAACGACAGGCCTAACCTACGAGCAGTACTTC. Its protein is CASQTTGLTYEQYF.

The V call is TRBV27, the J call TRBJ2-3, with 11 bases lining up with TRBD2. V was clipped by 3 bases and J by 5 bases; unmatched bases: 1. This CDR3 is built from 14 residues. Germline CDR1 and CDR2: MNHEY and SMNVEV (reference sequence). This chain's CDR3 is CASSFLAGGDTQYF. In DNA form, the CDR3 reads TGTGCCAGCAGTTTTCTAGCGGGAGGAGATACGCAGTATTTT.

The rearrangement links TRBV11-1 to TRBJ2-5; unclear D gene. The germline CDR1 and CDR2 sequences are SGHAT and FQDESV (reference sequence). Trimming left V 1 base short and J 5 bases short, with 11 bases between. This CDR3 spans 14 amino acids. CDR3 region: CASSLGFNIETQYF. CDR3 DNA sequence: TGTGCCAGCAGCTTAGGTTTCAATATCGAGACCCAGTACTTC. Drawing the rest from reference TRBV11-1 and TRBJ2-5, the complete variable domain is EAEVAQSPRYKITEKSQAVAFWCDPISGHATLYWYRQILGQGPELLVQFQDESVVDDSQLPKDRFSAERLKGVDSTLKIQPAELGDSAMYLCASSLGFNIETQYFGPGTRLLVL.

The chain recombines TRBV20-1 with TRBJ2-7, with D unclear. Trimming removed 5 bases at V and 3 bases at J, with 8 bases between. Germline CDR1 reads DFQATT; CDR2 reads SNEGSKA (reference sequence). This CDR3 has 11 amino acids. CDR3 protein: CSALAIYEQYF. The CDR3 DNA follows: TGCAGTGCTCTTGCGATCTACGAGCAGTACTTC.

V gene TRBV28 combines with J gene TRBJ1-2; 7 bases map to TRBD1. Unmatched junction bases numbered 7, after V lost 3 bases and J lost 3 bases. The V gene's germline CDR1 is MDHEN and CDR2 SYDVKM. This CDR3 has 15 amino acids. Written as DNA, the CDR3 is TGTGCCAGCAGTTTGGTGAGGGGGCCCTACTATGGCTACACCTTC. This gives the protein CASSLVRGPYYGYTF.

This clone was seen once. The gene calls are TRBV19 and TRBJ1-2; D gene uncertain. This CDR3 has 13 residues. V lost 9 bases and J 7 bases, leaving 18 bases between the germline ends. Germline V CDR1 and CDR2: LNHDA, SQIVND (reference sequence). CDR3 protein: CASTIPPTGGYTF. CDR3 nucleotide sequence: TGTGCCAGCACCATTCCCCCCACGGGTGGCTACACCTTC. The full variable domain, in which reference TRBV19 and TRBJ1-2 provide the parts outside the CDR3, is DGGITQSPKYLFRKEGQNVTLSCEQNLNHDAMYWYRQDPGQGLRLIYYSQIVNDFQKGDIAEGYSVSREKKESFPLTVTSAQKNPTAFYLCASTIPPTGGYTFGSGTRLTVV.

In nucleotides, the CDR3 is TGTGCCAGCAGTGAACAGGGGTATGAGCAGTTCTTC. This sequence encodes CASSEQGYEQFF. The rearrangement links TRBV6-1 to TRBJ2-1; maybe TRBD1 (6 bases). The V and J ends lost 2 bases and 8 bases respectively, with 7 bases between them. Germline V gene data show CDR1 as MNHNS and CDR2 as SASEGT. The CDR3 is made up of 12 amino acids.

The gene calls are TRBV7-8 and TRBJ1-4; D is unresolved. The CDR3 sequence is 15 residues long. The V end was cut by 5 bases, the J end by 4 bases, with 14 bases between. Germline V gene sequence: CDR1 SGHVS, CDR2 FQNEAQ. DNA of the CDR3: TGTGCCAGCAGCCTAGAGGGCAGGTATAATGAAAAACTGTTTTTT. Amino acids: CASSLEGRYNEKLFF.

V usage is TRBV6-2 or TRBV6-3 and J usage is TRBJ1-1, with D possibly matching TRBD1 (5 bases). Trimming stripped 4 bases from V and 10 bases from J, with 22 bases between. The germline V gene encodes CDR1 MNHEY and CDR2 SVGEGT. The CDR3 is 15 residues long. Here the CDR3 reads CASSSLDTDDGGAFF. Here the CDR3 DNA reads TGTGCCAGCAGTTCCTTGGACACGGACGATGGGGGAGCTTTCTTT.

The rearrangement links TRBV28 to TRBJ2-7; 10 bases are shared with TRBD1. The CDR3 covers 14 residues. The germline V gene has CDR1 MDHEN and CDR2 SYDVKM. The V and J ends lost 6 bases and 7 bases, in that order; junction bases with no gene match: 9. The DNA of the CDR3 is TGTGCCAGCAGACCAGGGACAGGGGTCGGTGAGCAGTACTTC. Residues: CASRPGTGVGEQYF.

V and J are TRBV7-9 and TRBJ2-1, with a weak D call TRBD2 (5 bases). The V end was cut by 4 bases, the J end by 0 bases, with 19 bases between. The CDR3 consists of 18 residues. Germline values: CDR1 SEHNR, CDR2 FQNEAQ (reference sequence). CDR3 region: CASSSGGWRATSYNEQFF. CDR3 DNA sequence: TGTGCCAGCAGCTCCGGTGGCTGGCGGGCAACCTCCTACAATGAGCAGTTCTTC.

The chain recombines TRBV29-1 with TRBJ2-5; the D is unclear. V gave up 2 bases and J gave up 4 bases, with 5 bases separating them. Germline V gene lookup returns CDR1 SQVTM and CDR2 ANQGSEA. The CDR3 contains 11 residues. CDR3 bases: TGCAGCGTTGAAAATCTAGAGACCCAGTACTTC. Its protein is CSVENLETQYF.